The table lists the clone carrying this T cell receptor beta chain with a few counts. This specimen belongs to a study of T cells in Graves' hyperthyroidism and ophthalmopathy. Study background: Peripheral blood collection took place at initial diagnosis, before any treatment.

TCR beta CDR3 sequences were amplified from RNA transcripts. First-round RT-PCR with HTBI primers amplified the TCR CDR3 region. TCRdb itself ran the multiplex PCR reads through MiXCR, one entry per CDR3 protein. The sample shows approximately 600,000 distinct CDR3 sequences, roughly 15% of them seen only once. Orbital computed tomography, thyroid ultrasound, serum thyroxine and TRAb, and clinical symptoms together informed the diagnoses. Fresh peripheral blood, under 13 ml, yielded the PBMCs. Trimming left V 3 bases short and J 3 bases short, with 9 bases between. The germline gives CDR1 DFQATT, CDR2 SNEGSKA (reference sequence). There are 12 residues in the CDR3.

The sequencing input was blood. V is TRBV20-1 and J is TRBJ2-7, with a weak D call TRBD2 (6 bases). This clonotype was obtained from a woman between 35 and 50 years old with Graves' ophthalmopathy. CDR3 loop: CSARSGDYEQYF. CDR3 nucleotides: TGCAGTGCTAGGTCGGGAGACTACGAGCAGTACTTC.